The rows below give T cell receptor beta chains drawn from one sample of a study of T cell changes during pregnancy in multiple sclerosis. TCRdb's copy holds only in-frame clones and misses some; the assay was immunoSEQ multiplex PCR. This table holds 45,000 to 50,000 clones, around 93% found once. The sample here was CD8+ T cells from peripheral blood mononuclear cells, taken in the first trimester of pregnancy. The receptors come from a female donor with multiple sclerosis, enrolled in a pregnancy study. CDR3s include the opening cysteine and the closing phenylalanine or tryptophan. The order of the fields is clone size, J gene, D gene, V gene, CDR3 DNA, CDR3 protein. D genes are given only for firm matches. Part of the rows lack a size; the others show once, few, many or a class for expanded clones.

-	TRBJ2-7	-	TRBV4-1	TGCGCCAGCAGCCAAGGGAGGCCAGGCGAGCAGTACTTC	CASSQGRPGEQYF
-	TRBJ2-2	TRBD1	TRBV13	TGTGCCAGCAGCTCAGCGCGACAGGGTGGATTTTGGACCGGGGAGCTGTTTTTT	CASSSARQGGFWTGELFF
-	TRBJ1-2	-	TRBV4-3	TGCGCCAGCAGTCATATAGAGACGGAGGGAAGCTATGGCTACACCTTC	CASSHIETEGSYGYTF
-	TRBJ2-7	TRBD1	TRBV28	TGTGCCAGCAGACACAGGGGGCGCCCCTACGAGCAGTACTTC	CASRHRGRPYEQYF
few	TRBJ2-3	-	TRBV6-4	TGTGCCAGCAGTGACGGGGGCGGTCTCACAGATACGCAGTATTTT	CASSDGGGLTDTQYF
-	TRBJ2-5	TRBD1	TRBV10-2	TGCGCCAGCAGTGCGGACAGGGGGAACGGCGAGACCCAGTACTTC	CASSADRGNGETQYF
-	TRBJ2-1	TRBD1	TRBV19	TGTGCCAGTAGTATTGACAGGGGGCGCGACAATGAGCAGTTCTTC	CASSIDRGRDNEQFF
-	TRBJ2-7	-	TRBV27	TGTGCCAGCAGTTTATCGGTAAGACAGATCCCCTACGAGCAGTACTTC	CASSLSVRQIPYEQYF
-	TRBJ2-2	-	TRBV7-9	TGTGCCAGCAGCTTCTCTGGAGGGCCCCCCGGGGAGCTGTTTTTT	CASSFSGGPPGELFF
once	TRBJ2-1	TRBD2	TRBV27	TGTGCCAGCAGTTTCCTCGTACTAGCGGGAGCGGACAATGAGCAGTTCTTC	CASSFLVLAGADNEQFF
-	TRBJ2-7	TRBD1	TRBV9	TGTGCCAGCAGCGTATCGTACAGGGGTCCCGAGCAGTACTTC	CASSVSYRGPEQYF
-	TRBJ2-7	-	TRBV30	TGTGCCTGGAGTGTGGTGGCACACTACGAGCAGTACTTC	CAWSVVAHYEQYF
-	TRBJ2-7	TRBD2	TRBV18	TGTGCCAGCTCACCCGTTGCCGTACCGGGACTAGCTAGGTACGAGCAGTACTTC	CASSPVAVPGLARYEQYF
-	TRBJ2-7	TRBD2	TRBV28	TGTGCCAGCAGTTCTAGTTATGAGCGGGAGTCATCCGAGCAGTACTTC	CASSSSYERESSEQYF
-	TRBJ2-1	TRBD2	TRBV4-2	TGTGCCAGCAGCCAAGAGTGGGCTAGCGGGAGTGTTGGCAATGAGCAGTTCTTC	CASSQEWASGSVGNEQFF
-	TRBJ2-1	TRBD2	TRBV4-3	TGCGCCAGCAGCCAAGAACTAGCGGGGGTTCAGGCCCCGTCCTGGCAGTTCTTC	CASSQELAGVQAPSWQFF
-	TRBJ1-2	TRBD1	TRBV15	TGTGCCACCACCGTCGACAGGGCTGTCGGCTACACCTTC	CATTVDRAVGYTF
-	TRBJ2-7	-	TRBV12-5	TGTGCTAGTGGTTTGGGGGCAGGACTTGTCTACGAGCAGTACTTC	CASGLGAGLVYEQYF
few	TRBJ1-2	TRBD1	TRBV9	TGTGCCAGCAGCGAGTGGGGGACAGGGAACTATGGCTACACCTTC	CASSEWGTGNYGYTF
-	TRBJ2-7	-	TRBV4-1	TGCGCCAGCAAGGGGCTTGACGAGCAGTACTTC	CASKGLDEQYF
once	TRBJ2-6	-	TRBV29-1	TGCAGCGTTGAAGGCGCTGGGGCCAACGTCCTGACTTTC	CSVEGAGANVLTF
-	TRBJ1-2	TRBD1	TRBV2	TGTGCCAGCAGTGAGGCCGGGACAGGGAGATCCGACACCTTC	CASSEAGTGRSDTF
once	TRBJ2-7	TRBD1	TRBV7-8	TGTGCCAGCAGCTCCCGGGACAGGGTCACCTACGAGCAGTACTTC	CASSSRDRVTYEQYF
-	TRBJ1-2	-	TRBV4-1	TGCGCCAGCAGCCCTCTCATGAGACATAGGGGATTGGGCTACACCTTC	CASSPLMRHRGLGYTF
-	TRBJ2-2	-	TRBV7-3	TGTGCCAGCAGCTTACTTCCCGGGGAGCTGTTTTTT	CASSLLPGELFF
-	TRBJ2-1	-	TRBV19	TGTGCCAGTACCGCAGGCGCAGGGCTCTACAATGAGCAGTTCTTC	CASTAGAGLYNEQFF
-	TRBJ2-7	TRBD1	TRBV28	TGTGCCAGCAGTTACCAGGACAGGGGGGAAGACGAGCAGTACTTC	CASSYQDRGEDEQYF
-	TRBJ2-7	-	TRBV4-1	TGCGCCAGCAGCCCAAGGGGAACTCTACAAACTGGTAGCGAGCAGTACTTC	CASSPRGTLQTGSEQYF
-	TRBJ2-5	-	TRBV27	TGTGCCAGCAGTTTATTTTACCCCCCCAGCGTTGCGCAAGAGACCCAGTACTTC	CASSLFYPPSVAQETQYF
-	TRBJ1-4	-	TRBV7-9	TGTGCCGTCCAGTGGGCCGGTGAAAAACTGTTTTTT	CAVQWAGEKLFF
once	TRBJ1-2	-	TRBV4-3	TGCGCCAGCAGCCAAGCCCGGGACACGAGATATGGCTACACCTTC	CASSQARDTRYGYTF
-	TRBJ2-3	-	TRBV19	TGTGCCAGTAGTATAGCATCCATCGACAGAGACACAGATACGCAGTATTTT	CASSIASIDRDTDTQYF
-	TRBJ1-2	TRBD1	TRBV5-4	TGTGCCAGCAGCTACGACAGGGTTACTAACTATGGCTACACCTTC	CASSYDRVTNYGYTF
few	TRBJ2-7	-	TRBV7-9	TGTGCCAGCAGCTCGACTCCGAACGAGCAGTACTTC	CASSSTPNEQYF
-	TRBJ2-7	-	TRBV7-9	TGTGCCAGCAGCTTCCCGGAGGGCGACGAGCAGTACTTC	CASSFPEGDEQYF
once	TRBJ2-5	-	TRBV7-9	TGTGCCAGCAGCTTAGCTCAGGGGATGAAGGAGACCCAGTACTTC	CASSLAQGMKETQYF
-	TRBJ1-5	-	TRBV6-1	TGTGCCAGCAGTGAATGGTTCCAGGCTAGCAATCAGCCCCAGCATTTT	CASSEWFQASNQPQHF
-	TRBJ1-2	TRBD1	TRBV7-9	TGTGCCAGCAGCTTCGGACAGGCCCCGCAGGATGGCTACACCTTC	CASSFGQAPQDGYTF
-	TRBJ1-3	-	TRBV4-1	TGCGCCAGCAGCCAAGGGACATTTGGAAACACCATATATTTT	CASSQGTFGNTIYF
-	TRBJ2-1	-	TRBV4-3	TGCGCCAGCAGCCAAGAGCGAACAGGGCTTGGGGGCAATGAGCAGTTCTTC	CASSQERTGLGGNEQFF
-	TRBJ1-2	-	TRBV4-1	TGCGCCAGCAGCCAAGATCACGGGGGTAGTCTTGACTATGGCTACACCTTC	CASSQDHGGSLDYGYTF
-	TRBJ2-2	-	TRBV19	TGTGCCAGTAGTATAGTCCTCACCGGGGAGCTGTTTTTT	CASSIVLTGELFF
-	TRBJ2-3	-	TRBV21-1	TGTGCCAGCAGCATGGGTACTGCGGGGGGTATGGCGTATTTT	CASSMGTAGGMAYF
-	TRBJ2-1	-	TRBV19	TGTGCCAGTAGTATCGGACTCTACAATGAGCAGTTCTTC	CASSIGLYNEQFF
once	TRBJ2-1	TRBD2	TRBV27	TGTGCCAGCAGTTTGCCCCGGGGGGATGAGCAGTTCTTC	CASSLPRGDEQFF
few	TRBJ2-7	-	TRBV5-1	TGCGCCAGCAGCCAGGAGCGGGCAACTAGCTACGAGCAGTACTTC	CASSQERATSYEQYF
-	TRBJ1-6	TRBD1	TRBV7-2	TGTGCCAGCAGCTCTCGGGACAGCTATTCACCCCTCCACTTT	CASSSRDSYSPLHF
-	TRBJ2-7	TRBD2	TRBV6-5	TGTGCCAGCAGTTATCGAGCGGGGGCCTACGAGCAGTACTTC	CASSYRAGAYEQYF
once	TRBJ2-3	TRBD1	TRBV11-2	TGTGCCAGCAGCTCCCTGACAGGGGAAGATACGCAGTATTTT	CASSSLTGEDTQYF
-	TRBJ2-1	-	TRBV9	TGTGCCAGCAGCTCAGAGGGTATTGAGCAGTTCTTC	CASSSEGIEQFF
-	TRBJ2-5	-	TRBV5-1	TGCGCCAGCAGCTTAGGGGTTTTCCAAGAGACCCAGTACTTC	CASSLGVFQETQYF
-	TRBJ2-6	TRBD1	TRBV30	TGTGCCTGGACAGGGGGCACTGGGGCCAACGTCCTGACTTTC	CAWTGGTGANVLTF
-	TRBJ2-7	TRBD2	TRBV19	TGTGCCAGTAGTGAAAGCGGGAGGTCCTACGAGCAGTACTTC	CASSESGRSYEQYF
-	TRBJ2-5	TRBD2	TRBV7-2	TGTGCCAGCAGCTCTCACAGTAGCGGGGGGGCGGAGACCCAGTACTTC	CASSSHSSGGAETQYF
once	TRBJ1-2	TRBD1	TRBV18	TGTGCCAGCTCCCCGAGGGGACAGACTTCCCCTAGTACCTTC	CASSPRGQTSPSTF
once	TRBJ2-2	TRBD2	TRBV7-6	TGTGCCAGCAGCCCTAGCGGCCCCGCCACCGGGGAGCTGTTTTTT	CASSPSGPATGELFF
-	TRBJ2-3	TRBD2	TRBV4-3	TGCGCCAGCAGCCAAGATCGGGGGGCAGATACGCAGTATTTT	CASSQDRGADTQYF